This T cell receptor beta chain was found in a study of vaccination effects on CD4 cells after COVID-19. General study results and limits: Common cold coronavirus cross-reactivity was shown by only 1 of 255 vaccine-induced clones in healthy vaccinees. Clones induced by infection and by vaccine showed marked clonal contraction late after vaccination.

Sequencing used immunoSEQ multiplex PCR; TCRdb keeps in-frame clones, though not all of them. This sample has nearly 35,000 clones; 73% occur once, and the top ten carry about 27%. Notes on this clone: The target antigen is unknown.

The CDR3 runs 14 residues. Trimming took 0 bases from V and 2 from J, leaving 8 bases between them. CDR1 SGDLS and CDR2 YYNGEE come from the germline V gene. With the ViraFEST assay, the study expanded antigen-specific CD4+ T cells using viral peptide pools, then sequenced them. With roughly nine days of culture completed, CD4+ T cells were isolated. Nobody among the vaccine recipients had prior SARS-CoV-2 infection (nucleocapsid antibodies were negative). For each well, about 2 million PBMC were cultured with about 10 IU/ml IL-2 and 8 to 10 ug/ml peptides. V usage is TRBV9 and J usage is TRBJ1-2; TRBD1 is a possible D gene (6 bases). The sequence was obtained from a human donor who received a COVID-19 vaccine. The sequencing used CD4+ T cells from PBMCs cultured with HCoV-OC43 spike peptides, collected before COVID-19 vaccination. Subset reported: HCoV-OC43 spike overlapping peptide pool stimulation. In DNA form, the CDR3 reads TGTGCCAGCAGCGTAGGGCAGGGGAACTATGGCTACACCTTC. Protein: CASSVGQGNYGYTF.